The rows below give T cell receptor beta chains drawn from one sample of a study of technical replicates of blood from several donors. Sequencing was performed with immunoSEQ multiplex PCR; in TCRdb, only in-frame clones are kept and a portion is missing. The sample holds 45,000 to 60,000 clones, around 91% seen once. The sample comprised PBMCs. Source of these receptors: a human donor in good health. Some clones in this sample may be carry-over from other donors' samples. CDR3s include the opening cysteine and the closing phenylalanine or tryptophan. The D gene is left open where the match is weak. Some rows mark clone size as missing; the rest say once, few, many or name a class of expanded clone.

D gene,V gene,J gene,clone size,CDR3 protein,CDR3 DNA
.,TRBV2,TRBJ2-3,once,CASSTIRDSTDTQYF,TGTGCCAGCAGTACTATTCGGGACTCCACAGATACGCAGTATTTT
.,TRBV5-6,TRBJ2-5,.,CASSLGTRPFQETQYF,TGTGCCAGCAGCTTAGGGACTCGCCCCTTCCAAGAGACCCAGTACTTC
.,TRBV5-5,TRBJ2-7,.,CASSLKGDEQYF,TGTGCCAGCAGCTTAAAGGGAGACGAGCAGTACTTC
TRBD1,TRBV6-1,TRBJ1-5,.,CASRWDSYSNQPQHF,TGTGCCAGCAGGTGGGACAGTTATAGCAATCAGCCCCAGCATTTT
TRBD2,TRBV14,TRBJ2-1,once,CASSPRLAKGGQFF,TGTGCCAGCAGCCCTCGACTAGCGAAGGGTGGGCAGTTCTTC
.,TRBV4-2,TRBJ1-6,many,CASSQDVENSPLHF,TGTGCCAGCAGCCAAGATGTGGAGAATTCACCCCTCCACTTT
.,TRBV30,TRBJ1-6,.,CAWSVTGGAGNSPLHF,TGTGCCTGGAGTGTGACGGGGGGCGCGGGTAATTCACCCCTCCACTTT
TRBD1,TRBV5-6,TRBJ1-5,.,CASSRGTGDQPQHF,TGTGCCAGCAGCAGAGGGACAGGAGATCAGCCCCAGCATTTT
TRBD1,TRBV28,TRBJ2-1,.,CASRPPRQGPNEQFF,TGTGCCAGCAGACCGCCGAGACAGGGCCCCAATGAGCAGTTCTTC
.,TRBV4-2,TRBJ2-3,.,CASSQDPGRVGDTQYF,TGTGCCAGCAGCCAAGACCCGGGAAGGGTGGGAGATACGCAGTATTTT
.,TRBV13,TRBJ1-6,.,CASSLDPDNGSPLHF,TGTGCCAGCAGCTTAGATCCGGACAATGGTTCACCCCTCCACTTT
.,TRBV7-9,TRBJ1-1,.,CASSSSGQGDTEAFF,.